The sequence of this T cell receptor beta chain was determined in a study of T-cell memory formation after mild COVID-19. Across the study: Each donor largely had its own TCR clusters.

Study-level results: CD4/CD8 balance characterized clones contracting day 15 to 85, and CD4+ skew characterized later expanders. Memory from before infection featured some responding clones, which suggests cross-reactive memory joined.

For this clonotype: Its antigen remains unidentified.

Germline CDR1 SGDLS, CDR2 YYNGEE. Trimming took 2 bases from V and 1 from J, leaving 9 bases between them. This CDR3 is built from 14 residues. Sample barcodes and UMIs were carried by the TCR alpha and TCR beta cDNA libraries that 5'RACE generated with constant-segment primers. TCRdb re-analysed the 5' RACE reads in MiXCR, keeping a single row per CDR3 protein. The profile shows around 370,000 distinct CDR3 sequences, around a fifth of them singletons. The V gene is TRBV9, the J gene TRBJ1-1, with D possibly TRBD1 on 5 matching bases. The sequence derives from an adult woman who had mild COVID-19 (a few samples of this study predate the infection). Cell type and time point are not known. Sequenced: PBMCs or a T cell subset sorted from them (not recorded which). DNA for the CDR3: TGTGCCAGCAGCGTTCGGGGGACGAACACTGAAGCTTTCTTT. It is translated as CASSVRGTNTEAFF. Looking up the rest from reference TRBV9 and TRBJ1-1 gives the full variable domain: DSGVTQTPKHLITATGQRVTLRCSPRSGDLSVYWYQQSLDQGLQFLIQYYNGEERAKGNILERFSAQQFPDLHSELNLSSLELGDSALYFCASSVRGTNTEAFFGQGTRLTVV.